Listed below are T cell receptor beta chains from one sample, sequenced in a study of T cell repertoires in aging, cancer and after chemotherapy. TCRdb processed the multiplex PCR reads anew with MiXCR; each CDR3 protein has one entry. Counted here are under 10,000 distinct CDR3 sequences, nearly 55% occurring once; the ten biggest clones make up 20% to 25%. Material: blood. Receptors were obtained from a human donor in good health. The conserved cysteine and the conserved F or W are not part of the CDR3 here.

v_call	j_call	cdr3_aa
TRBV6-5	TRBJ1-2	ASSMGQGDYGYT
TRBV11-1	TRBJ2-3	ASTAGEFGTDTQY
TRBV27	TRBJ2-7	ASQRGHAYEQY
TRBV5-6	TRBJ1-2	ASSSSGPNT
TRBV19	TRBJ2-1	ASSIIGGFLYNEQF
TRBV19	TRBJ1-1	ASSVDPRTFMNTEAF
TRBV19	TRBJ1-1	ASSIAGPNTEAF
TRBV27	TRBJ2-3	ASTPGTRGAQY
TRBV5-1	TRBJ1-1	ASRGGQSWTEAF
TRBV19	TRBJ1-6	ASSMGFNSPLH
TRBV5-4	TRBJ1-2	ASSSTGGGGYT
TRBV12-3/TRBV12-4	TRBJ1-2	ASSFQSGTVGYT
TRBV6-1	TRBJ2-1	ASSSVTGALANEQF
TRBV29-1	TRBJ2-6	SVDGSSGANVLT
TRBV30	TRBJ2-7	AWSVGGGIYEQY
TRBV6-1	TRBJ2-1	ASSAGLAGRDEQF
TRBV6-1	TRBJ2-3	ASSDPEAQY
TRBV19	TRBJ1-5	AGPYGTGVNQPQH
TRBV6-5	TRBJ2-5	ASLGSFTGETQY
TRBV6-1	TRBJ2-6	AYSQGPGANVLT
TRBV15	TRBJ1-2	ATSREEGDGYT
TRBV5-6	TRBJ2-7	ASSPDRGRRGYEQY
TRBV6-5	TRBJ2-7	ASSPGGGPSEQY
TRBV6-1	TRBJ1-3	ASLRGISGNTIY
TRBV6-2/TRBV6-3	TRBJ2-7	ASSPSGWEQY
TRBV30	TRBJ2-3	AWSLRLAGATDTQY
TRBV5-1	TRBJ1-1	ASSSQGNTEAF
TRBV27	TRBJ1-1	ASSLGMGITEAF
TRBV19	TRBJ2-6	ASRRTSGNYLDSGANVLT
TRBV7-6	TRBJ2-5	ASSNRETQY
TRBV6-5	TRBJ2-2	ASSYSAGEWTGELF
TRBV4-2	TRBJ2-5	ASSQRQGGREETQY